This entry lists 16 T cell receptor beta chains sequenced from one sample in a study of shared clonotypes between healthy human individuals. The data were produced by immunoSEQ multiplex PCR, yet TCRdb's version contains in-frame clones alone and is incomplete. The sample comprises about 1.1 million clones, about 72% of which are singletons, and 0.7% to 0.95% rests with the top ten. The material sequenced was memory CD4+ T cells from PBMCs. As to subset: CD45RA-negative fraction. Source of these receptors: a man aged 18 to 30 in good health. Some clones in this sample may be carry-over from other donors' samples.

This rearrangement joins TRBV11-2 to TRBJ2-7, with 10 bases aligning to TRBD1. The V gene's germline CDR1 is SGHAT and CDR2 FQNNGV. This CDR3 has 14 residues. With V trimmed by 6 bases and J by 1 base, 3 bases remained unmatched. CDR3 protein: CASRWTGGSYEQYF. The DNA for the CDR3 is TGTGCCAGCAGATGGACAGGGGGTTCCTACGAGCAGTACTTC.

In regard to this clone: Other DNA variants within this sample encode the same CDR3. The genes are TRBV6-5 and TRBJ1-5; 7 bases match TRBD1. Germline V lookup: CDR1 MNHEY, CDR2 SVGAGI. The CDR3 covers 14 residues. J gave up 3 bases and V 5 bases, and 4 bases lay outside the gene matches. CDR3 residues: CASSRDSINQPQHF. The CDR3 DNA reads as TGTGCCAGCAGTCGGGACAGTATCAATCAGCCCCAGCATTTT.

This chain uses TRBV15 with TRBJ2-5; perhaps TRBD2 as D (7 bases). Trimming took 5 bases from V and 4 from J, leaving 11 bases between them. Germline values: CDR1 LNHNV, CDR2 YYDKDF (reference sequence). The CDR3 runs 13 residues. The chain's CDR3 is CATSARGGETQYF. CDR3 nucleotides: TGTGCCACCAGCGCAAGGGGGGGAGAGACCCAGTACTTC.

The V gene is TRBV7-9, the J gene TRBJ1-3; 7 nucleotides match TRBD1. Germline CDR1 is SEHNR and CDR2 is FQNEAQ (reference sequence). J was trimmed by 0 bases and V by 5 bases; bases with no gene match: 10. The CDR3 sequence is 17 residues long. This CDR3 is CASSPRGAGSSGNTIYF. The DNA for the CDR3 is TGTGCCAGCAGCCCCAGGGGGGCCGGGAGCTCTGGAAACACCATATATTTT.

This clone was observed a handful of times. The chain has TRBV2 and TRBJ1-2, with TRBD1 matching over 8 bases. Trimming took 9 bases from V and 4 from J; bases not matched to a gene: 7. The CDR3 loop spans 13 amino acids. Germline V CDR1 and CDR2: SNHLY, FYNNEI. The CDR3 protein is CASNGQGPYGYTF. CDR3 DNA: TGTGCCAGTAATGGACAGGGACCCTATGGCTACACCTTC.

The V call is TRBV5-1, the J call TRBJ2-7, with no clear D. This CDR3 has 13 residues. Trimming removed 0 bases at V and 4 bases at J, with 8 bases between. The germline gives CDR1 SGHRS, CDR2 YFSETQ. The CDR3 loop is CASSLGYPYEQYF. In DNA form, the CDR3 reads TGCGCCAGCAGCTTGGGGTATCCATACGAGCAGTACTTC.

This chain links TRBV18 with TRBJ1-5, with a possible D match to TRBD1 (6 bases). The V gene's germline CDR1 is KGHSH and CDR2 LQKENI. This CDR3 has 17 amino acids. With 2 bases removed from V and 3 bases from J, the gap between germline ends came to 17 bases. The CDR3 sequence: CASSPGQFGTPNQPQHF. Written as DNA, the CDR3 is TGTGCCAGCTCACCAGGGCAGTTCGGGACACCCAATCAGCCCCAGCATTTT.

This chain joins TRBV10-3 and TRBJ2-3; D may be TRBD2 (5 bases). Trimming stripped 10 bases from V and 6 bases from J, with 20 bases between. The germline V gene has CDR1 ENHRY and CDR2 SYGVKD. The CDR3 is made up of 14 amino acids. The CDR3: CATVGRELGDTQYF. In nucleotides, the CDR3 is TGTGCCACCGTAGGTAGGGAACTAGGGGATACGCAGTATTTT.

This clone was picked up many times. The chain links TRBV5-6 to TRBJ1-1; weak D call: TRBD1 (5 bases). V was cut by 0 bases and J by 1 base, with 16 bases left in between. Per germline, CDR1 SGHDT and CDR2 YYEEEE. This CDR3 is built from 17 residues. CDR3 region: CASSLEGLGARNTEAFF. The CDR3 coding sequence is TGTGCCAGCAGCTTGGAAGGACTTGGGGCCCGGAACACTGAAGCTTTCTTT.

The chain is built from TRBV5-1 and TRBJ2-5, with 7 nucleotides matching TRBD2. The length of the CDR3 is 14 residues. Trimming cost V 3 bases and J 3 bases; bases outside gene matches: 5. CDR1 and CDR2 (germline): SGHRS, YFSETQ. CDR3 sequence (DNA): TGCGCCAGCAGCTGGGACCTAGCGGAAGAGACCCAGTACTTC. Protein product: CASSWDLAEETQYF. Complete variable domain (other parts from reference TRBV5-1 and TRBJ2-5): KAGVTQTPRYLIKTRGQQVTLSCSPISGHRSVSWYQQTPGQGLQFLFEYFSETQRNKGNFPGRFSGRQFSNSRSEMNVSTLELGDSALYLCASSWDLAEETQYFGPGTRLLVL.

CDR3 in amino acids: CASSLTGTRGSGANVLTF. CDR3 sequence (DNA): TGTGCCAGCAGCCTAACTGGGACGAGGGGTTCTGGGGCCAACGTCCTGACTTTC. This rearrangement joins TRBV5-5 to TRBJ2-6; D may match TRBD1 or TRBD2 (5 bases each). V dropped 4 bases and J dropped 1 base, with 18 bases sitting between them. This CDR3 has 18 amino acids. The V gene's germline CDR1 is SGHKS and CDR2 YYEKEE (reference sequence).

V and J are TRBV5-1 and TRBJ2-3; D gene unclear. V lost 0 bases, J lost 13 bases, and 9 bases lay in between. CDR1 SGHRS and CDR2 YFSETQ come from the germline V gene. CDR3 length equals 11 residues. In nucleotides, the CDR3 is TGCGCCAGCAGCTTGGGCAGTAGGAAGTATTTT. Translation gives CASSLGSRKYF.

J is TRBJ2-3 and V is TRBV19; 7 positions match TRBD2. From germline, CDR1 is LNHDA and CDR2 SQIVND (reference sequence). The J segment lost 1 base and the V segment lost 0 bases, leaving 4 bases of the junction unmatched. The CDR3 covers 16 residues. The chain's CDR3 is CASSIDAAGGTDTQYF. In nucleotides, the CDR3 is TGTGCCAGTAGTATAGATGCGGCGGGAGGCACAGATACGCAGTATTTT.

CDR3 coding DNA: TGCAGCGTCCCCGCCCCCATACACACACTAGCGACGAACACCGGGGAGCTGTTTTTT. Translating gives CSVPAPIHTLATNTGELFF. This chain connects TRBV29-1 to TRBJ2-2, with TRBD2 matching over 7 bases. The CDR3 covers 19 residues. Germline V gene data show CDR1 as SQVTM and CDR2 as ANQGSEA. Trimming removed 6 bases from V and 0 bases from J; junction bases left unmatched: 19.

This clone was picked up a small number of times. This chain uses TRBV6-6 with TRBJ2-3, with 14 bases identical to TRBD2. CDR1 and CDR2 (germline): MNHNY, SVGAGI (reference sequence). The CDR3 runs to 16 residues. V lost 2 bases and J lost 3; bases outside the gene matches: 1. CDR3 loop: CASSYRLAGGTDTQYF. CDR3 bases: TGTGCCAGCAGTTACCGACTAGCGGGAGGGACAGATACGCAGTATTTT.

To note about this clone: A much larger clonotype is one base distant, so this may be a read error. The chain links TRBV5-4 to TRBJ2-7; a weak D match, TRBD1 (6 bases). Trimming took off 4 bases at V and 3 bases at J, with 8 bases between the two ends. Germline V gene data show CDR1 as SGHNT and CDR2 as YYREEE (reference sequence). CDR3 length: 12 residues. The CDR3 here is CASSIQGYEQYF. As DNA, the CDR3 is TGTGCCAGCAGCATACAGGGCTACGAGCAGTACTTC.